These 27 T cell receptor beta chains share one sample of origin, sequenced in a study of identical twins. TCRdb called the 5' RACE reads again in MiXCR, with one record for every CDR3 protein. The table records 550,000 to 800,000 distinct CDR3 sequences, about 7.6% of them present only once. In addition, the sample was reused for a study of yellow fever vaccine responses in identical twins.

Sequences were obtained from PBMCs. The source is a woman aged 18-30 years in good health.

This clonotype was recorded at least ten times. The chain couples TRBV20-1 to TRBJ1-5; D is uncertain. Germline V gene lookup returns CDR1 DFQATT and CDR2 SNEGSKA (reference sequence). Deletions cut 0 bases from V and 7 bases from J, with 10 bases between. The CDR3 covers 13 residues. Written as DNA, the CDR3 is TGCAGTGCTAGAGACAATCTAGGGCAGCCCCAGCATTTT. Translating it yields CSARDNLGQPQHF.

CDR3 bases: TGTGCCAGCAGCCAACTCAGTAAGGGGGCGCGTTCACCCCTCCACTTT. Its translation: CASSQLSKGARSPLHF. The chain recombines TRBV3-1 with TRBJ1-6, with TRBD1 matching 7 bases. Unmatched junction bases numbered 10, after V lost 2 bases and J lost 9 bases. Germline lookup yields CDR1 LGHDT and CDR2 YNNKEL (reference sequence). The CDR3 is 16 amino acids.

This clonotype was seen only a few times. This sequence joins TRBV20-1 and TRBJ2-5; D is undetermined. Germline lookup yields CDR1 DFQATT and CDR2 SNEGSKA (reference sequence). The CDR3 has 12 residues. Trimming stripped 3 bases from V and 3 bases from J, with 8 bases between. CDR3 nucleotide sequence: TGCAGTGCTAGGGCACTGGAAGAGACCCAGTACTTC. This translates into CSARALEETQYF.

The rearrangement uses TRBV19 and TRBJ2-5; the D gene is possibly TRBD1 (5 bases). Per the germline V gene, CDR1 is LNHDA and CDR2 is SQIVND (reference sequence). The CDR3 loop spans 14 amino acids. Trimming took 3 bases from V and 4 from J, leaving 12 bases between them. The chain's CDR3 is CASSISSGRETQYF. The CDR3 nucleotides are TGTGCCAGTAGTATTTCTTCAGGGCGAGAGACCCAGTACTTC.

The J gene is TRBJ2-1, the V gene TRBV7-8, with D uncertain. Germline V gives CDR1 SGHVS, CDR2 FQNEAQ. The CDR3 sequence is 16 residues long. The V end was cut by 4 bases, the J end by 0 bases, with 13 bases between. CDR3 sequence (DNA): TGTGCCAGCAGCTCACTCCGGGCTGGCTCCTACAATGAGCAGTTCTTC. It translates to CASSSLRAGSYNEQFF.

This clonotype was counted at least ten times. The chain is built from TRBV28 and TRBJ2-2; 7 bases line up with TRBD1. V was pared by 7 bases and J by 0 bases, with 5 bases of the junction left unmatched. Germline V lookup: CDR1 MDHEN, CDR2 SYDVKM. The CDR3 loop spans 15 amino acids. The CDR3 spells CASKTGSANTGELFF. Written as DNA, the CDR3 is TGTGCCAGCAAGACAGGGAGCGCGAACACCGGGGAGCTGTTTTTT.

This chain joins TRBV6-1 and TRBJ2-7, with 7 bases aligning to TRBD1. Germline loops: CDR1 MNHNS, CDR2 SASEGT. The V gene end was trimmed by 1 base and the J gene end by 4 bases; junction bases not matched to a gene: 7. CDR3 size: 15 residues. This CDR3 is CASSEGTTGRYEQYV. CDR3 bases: TGTGCCAGCAGTGAAGGGACGACAGGGAGATACGAGCAGTACGTC.

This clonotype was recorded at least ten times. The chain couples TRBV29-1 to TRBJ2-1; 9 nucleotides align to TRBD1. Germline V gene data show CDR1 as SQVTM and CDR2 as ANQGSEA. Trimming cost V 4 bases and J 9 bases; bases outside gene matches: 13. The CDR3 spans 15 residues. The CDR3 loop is CSVAPGQGQWGEQFF. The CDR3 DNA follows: TGCAGCGTTGCTCCCGGACAGGGGCAATGGGGTGAGCAGTTCTTC.

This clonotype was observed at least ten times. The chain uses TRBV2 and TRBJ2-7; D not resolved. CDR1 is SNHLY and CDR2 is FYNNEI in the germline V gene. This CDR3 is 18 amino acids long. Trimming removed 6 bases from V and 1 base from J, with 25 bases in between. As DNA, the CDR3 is TGTGCCAGCAGCCCCAGGCCCCCTTGGCAGGACGTGTCCTACGAGCAGTACTTC. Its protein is CASSPRPPWQDVSYEQYF.

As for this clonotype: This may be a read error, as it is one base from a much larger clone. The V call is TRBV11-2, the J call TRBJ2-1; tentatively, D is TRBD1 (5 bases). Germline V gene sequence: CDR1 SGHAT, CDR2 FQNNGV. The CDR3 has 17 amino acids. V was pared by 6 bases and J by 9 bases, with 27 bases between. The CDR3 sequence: CASRRLADKGLRFEQFF. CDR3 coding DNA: TGTGCCAGCAGACGCTTGGCCGACAAGGGGCTACGATTTGAGCAGTTCTTC.

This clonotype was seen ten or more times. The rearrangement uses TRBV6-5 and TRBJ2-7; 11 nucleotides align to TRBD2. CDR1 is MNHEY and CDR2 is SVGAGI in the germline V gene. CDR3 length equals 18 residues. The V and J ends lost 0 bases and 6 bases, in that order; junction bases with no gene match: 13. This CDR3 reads CASSYSGLTGTSGIEQYF. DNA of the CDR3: TGTGCCAGCAGTTACTCGGGGTTAACCGGGACTAGCGGTATCGAGCAGTACTTC.

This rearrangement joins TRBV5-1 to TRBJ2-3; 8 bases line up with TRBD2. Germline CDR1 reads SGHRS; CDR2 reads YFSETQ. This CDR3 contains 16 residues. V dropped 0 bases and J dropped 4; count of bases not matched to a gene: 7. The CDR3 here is CASSLAPSGGSDTQYF. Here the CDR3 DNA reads TGCGCCAGCAGCTTGGCCCCAAGCGGGGGATCAGATACGCAGTATTTT.

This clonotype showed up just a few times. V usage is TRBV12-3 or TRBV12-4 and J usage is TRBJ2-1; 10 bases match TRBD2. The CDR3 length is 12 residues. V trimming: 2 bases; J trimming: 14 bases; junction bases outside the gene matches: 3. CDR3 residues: CASSLSGGGEFF. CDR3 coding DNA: TGTGCCAGCAGTTTAAGCGGGGGGGGTGAGTTCTTC.

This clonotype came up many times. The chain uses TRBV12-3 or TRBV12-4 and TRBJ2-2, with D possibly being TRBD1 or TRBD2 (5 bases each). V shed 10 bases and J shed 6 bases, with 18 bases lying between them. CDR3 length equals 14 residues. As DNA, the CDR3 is TGTGCCACGCCAACATGGGGGTCGGCCGGGGAGCTGTTTTTT. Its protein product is CATPTWGSAGELFF.

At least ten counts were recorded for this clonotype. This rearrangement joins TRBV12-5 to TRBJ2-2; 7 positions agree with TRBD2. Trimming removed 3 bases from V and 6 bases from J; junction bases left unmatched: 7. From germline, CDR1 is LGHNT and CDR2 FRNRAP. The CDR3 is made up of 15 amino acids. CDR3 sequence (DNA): TGTGCTAGTGGTTTCCCCTTAACTAGCGCCGGGGAGCTGTTTTTT. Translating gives CASGFPLTSAGELFF.

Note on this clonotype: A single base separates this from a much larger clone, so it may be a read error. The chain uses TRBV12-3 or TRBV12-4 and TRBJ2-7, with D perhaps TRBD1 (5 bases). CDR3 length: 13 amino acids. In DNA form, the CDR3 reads TGTGCCGGCAGTTTCAGTAGGGGCCACGAGCAGTACGTC. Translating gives CAGSFSRGHEQYV.

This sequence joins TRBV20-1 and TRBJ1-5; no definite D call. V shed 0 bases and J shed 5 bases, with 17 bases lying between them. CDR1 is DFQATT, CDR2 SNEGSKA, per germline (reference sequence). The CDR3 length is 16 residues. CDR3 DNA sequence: TGCAGTGCTAGAGATGGGTCCCGGGGATTGGATCAGCCCCAGCATTTT. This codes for CSARDGSRGLDQPQHF.

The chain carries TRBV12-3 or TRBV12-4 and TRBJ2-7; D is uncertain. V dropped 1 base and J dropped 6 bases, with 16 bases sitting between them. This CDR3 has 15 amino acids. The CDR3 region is CASSLGSGSVREQYF. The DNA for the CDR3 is TGTGCCAGCAGTTTAGGATCCGGGTCGGTTCGCGAGCAGTACTTC.

CDR3 in DNA: TGCGCCAGCAGCTTATGGACAGGGGATGAAGCTTTCTTT. It encodes CASSLWTGDEAFF. The rearrangement joins TRBV5-1 to TRBJ1-1; 9 bases map to TRBD1. Germline CDR1 reads SGHRS; CDR2 reads YFSETQ. The junction had 3 bases not matched to a gene; V was cut back by 2 bases and J by 7 bases. This CDR3 region has 13 residues.

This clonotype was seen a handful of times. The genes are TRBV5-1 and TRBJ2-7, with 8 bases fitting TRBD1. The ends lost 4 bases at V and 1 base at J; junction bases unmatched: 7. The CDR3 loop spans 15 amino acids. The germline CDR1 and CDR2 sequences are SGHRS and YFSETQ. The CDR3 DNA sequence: TGCGCCAGCAGCACAGGACAGGGTAGATCCTACGAGCAGTACTTC. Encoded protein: CASSTGQGRSYEQYF. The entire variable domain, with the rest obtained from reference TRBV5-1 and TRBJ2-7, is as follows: KAGVTQTPRYLIKTRGQQVTLSCSPISGHRSVSWYQQTPGQGLQFLFEYFSETQRNKGNFPGRFSGRQFSNSRSEMNVSTLELGDSALYLCASSTGQGRSYEQYFGPGTRLTVT.

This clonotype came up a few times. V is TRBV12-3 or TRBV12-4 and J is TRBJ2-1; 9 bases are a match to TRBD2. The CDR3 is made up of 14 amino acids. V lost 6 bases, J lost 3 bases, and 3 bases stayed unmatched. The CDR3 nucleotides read TGTGCCAGCAGCACTAGCGGGCTCTACAATGAGCAGTTCTTC. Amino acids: CASSTSGLYNEQFF.

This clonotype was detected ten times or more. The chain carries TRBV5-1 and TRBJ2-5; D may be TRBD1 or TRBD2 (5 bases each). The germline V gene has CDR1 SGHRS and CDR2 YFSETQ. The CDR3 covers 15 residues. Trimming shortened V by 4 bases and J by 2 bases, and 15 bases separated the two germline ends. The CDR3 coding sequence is TGCGCCAGCAGCCTCCGTTTTGGGGGACAAGAGACCCAGTACTTC. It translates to CASSLRFGGQETQYF.

CDR3 DNA sequence: TGTGCCAGCAGCCCTTCACGGGGGCTATTCCAAGAGACCCAGTACTTC. Its translation is CASSPSRGLFQETQYF. This chain uses TRBV7-9 with TRBJ2-5, with D perhaps given as TRBD1 or TRBD2 (6 bases each). Germline CDR1 SEHNR, CDR2 FQNEAQ (reference sequence). The V gene lost 5 bases and the J gene lost 1 base, with 17 bases spanning the gap. The length of the CDR3 is 16 residues.

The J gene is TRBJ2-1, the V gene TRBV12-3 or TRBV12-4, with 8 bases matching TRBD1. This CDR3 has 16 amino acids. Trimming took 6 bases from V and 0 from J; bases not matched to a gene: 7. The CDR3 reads CASRATGASSYNEQFF. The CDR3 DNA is TGTGCCAGCAGGGCGACAGGGGCTAGCTCCTACAATGAGCAGTTCTTC.

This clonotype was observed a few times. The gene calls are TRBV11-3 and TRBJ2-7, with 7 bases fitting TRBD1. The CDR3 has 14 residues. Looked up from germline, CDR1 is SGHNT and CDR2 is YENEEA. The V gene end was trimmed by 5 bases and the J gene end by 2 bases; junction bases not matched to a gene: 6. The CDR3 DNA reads TGTGCCAGCAGCCATTCGGACAGGACCTACGAGCAGTACTTC. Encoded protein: CASSHSDRTYEQYF. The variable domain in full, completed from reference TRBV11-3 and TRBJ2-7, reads EAGVVQSPRYKIIEKKQPVAFWCNPISGHNTLYWYLQNLGQGPELLIRYENEEAVDDSQLPKDRFSAERLKGVDSTLKIQPAELGDSAVYLCASSHSDRTYEQYFGPGTRLTVT.

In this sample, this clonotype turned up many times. CDR3 amino acids: CSVLTSGSYNEQFF. CDR3 coding DNA: TGCAGCGTCCTGACTAGCGGATCCTACAATGAGCAGTTCTTC. The chain is built from TRBV29-1 and TRBJ2-1; 9 nucleotides line up with TRBD2. Trimming at V came to 6 bases and at J to 1 base, leaving 4 bases not matched to a gene. This CDR3 is built from 14 residues. Germline V lookup: CDR1 SQVTM, CDR2 ANQGSEA.

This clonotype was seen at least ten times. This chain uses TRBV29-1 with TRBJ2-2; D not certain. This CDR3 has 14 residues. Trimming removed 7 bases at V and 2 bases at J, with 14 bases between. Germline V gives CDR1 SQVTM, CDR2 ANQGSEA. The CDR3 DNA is TGCAGCGCGCTTTCCGGGCTTAACACCGGGGAGCTGTTTTTT. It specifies CSALSGLNTGELFF.